Listed here is a single TCR beta chain. Trimming took 8 bases from V and 6 from J; bases not matched to a gene: 10. Germline loops: CDR1 ENHRY, CDR2 SYGVKD. The CDR3 consists of 14 residues. Participants were aged about 18 to 100 years from about two dozen US areas. Clinical history as reported by participants underpinned cohort assignment. The protocol was immunoSEQ multiplex PCR, while the TCRdb copy is restricted to in-frame clones and leaves out a portion. The data contain 490,000 or so clones, 80% to 90% of them singletons. The source of the sample is a study of blood T cell repertoires in COVID-19. At the level of the study: COVID-19 samples, acute and convalescent, were from the United States, Italy and Spain.

The receptor comes from an older woman who had recovered from COVID-19. The chain combines TRBV10-3 with TRBJ1-5, with 7 bases identical to TRBD1. Sequencing used PBMCs or T cells enriched from blood (not recorded which). The CDR3 reads CAIRQGQGGQPQHF. The DNA for the CDR3 is TGTGCCATCCGTCAGGGGCAGGGGGGTCAGCCCCAGCATTTT.